The 11 T cell receptor beta chains below all came from one sample that was sequenced in a study of T cell responses to AZD1222 COVID-19 vaccine. Clones were read by immunoSEQ multiplex PCR, and TCRdb kept only the in-frame ones, dropping some. The data contain roughly 100,000 clones, around 85% of them singletons. The material sequenced was peripheral blood, taken 28 days after the second AZD1222 dose. Receptors were obtained from an adult who received the AZD1222 COVID-19 vaccine.

In regard to this clone: Additional DNA sequences in this sample encode the identical CDR3. The chain has TRBV7-9 and TRBJ1-1; possible D gene TRBD1, 6 bases. This CDR3 is built from 14 residues. V was trimmed by 6 bases and J by 2 bases, leaving 13 bases between them. Germline assignment: CDR1 SEHNR and CDR2 FQNEAQ (reference sequence). This CDR3 reads CASSPDRLNTEAFF. DNA for the CDR3: TGTGCCAGCAGTCCGGACAGACTTAACACTGAAGCTTTCTTT.

V is TRBV5-4 and J is TRBJ2-1; TRBD2 aligns across 13 bases. V shed 5 bases and J 8 bases; nucleotides not matched to a gene: 4. Germline values: CDR1 SGHNT, CDR2 YYREEE (reference sequence). The CDR3 loop spans 14 amino acids. The CDR3 reads CASRRTSGRDEQFF. In DNA form, the CDR3 reads TGTGCCAGCAGAAGGACTAGCGGGAGAGATGAGCAGTTCTTC.

This clone showed up just a few times. V gene TRBV19 combines with J gene TRBJ1-5, with TRBD1 matching over 9 bases. With 8 bases clipped from V and 4 bases from J, the junction kept 12 bases outside the gene matches. The CDR3 spans 16 residues. Germline CDR1 LNHDA, CDR2 SQIVND (reference sequence). CDR3 sequence reads: CASSSMTGGFNQPQHF. The CDR3 DNA reads as TGTGCCAGTTCTTCTATGACAGGGGGGTTTAATCAGCCCCAGCATTTT. Using reference TRBV19 and TRBJ1-5 for the parts outside the CDR3, the full variable domain is DGGITQSPKYLFRKEGQNVTLSCEQNLNHDAMYWYRQDPGQGLRLIYYSQIVNDFQKGDIAEGYSVSREKKESFPLTVTSAQKNPTAFYLCASSSMTGGFNQPQHFGDGTRLSIL.

This chain links TRBV10-1 with TRBJ1-1, with D unresolved. The CDR3 sequence is 14 residues long. Germline V gene data show CDR1 as WNHNN and CDR2 as SYGVQD (reference sequence). Deletions cut 3 bases from V and 0 bases from J, with 8 bases between. The CDR3 coding sequence is TGCGCCAGCAGTGACCCAGGTATGAACACTGAAGCTTTCTTT. This translates into CASSDPGMNTEAFF.

This clone was detected only once. The J gene is TRBJ1-2, the V gene TRBV5-4, with a weak D call TRBD1 (6 bases). The CDR3 covers 19 residues. The germline CDR1 and CDR2 sequences are SGHNT and YYREEE (reference sequence). V lost 3 bases, J lost 4 bases, and 28 bases lay in between. The CDR3 loop reads CASSSRLGGSGRTFYGYTF. The CDR3 nucleotides are TGTGCCAGCAGCTCCCGTTTAGGGGGGTCGGGCAGGACTTTCTATGGCTACACCTTC. The full variable domain, its missing parts supplied by reference TRBV5-4 and TRBJ1-2, is ETGVTQSPTHLIKTRGQQVTLRCSSQSGHNTVSWYQQALGQGPQFIFQYYREEENGRGNFPPRFSGLQFPNYSSELNVNALELDDSALYLCASSSRLGGSGRTFYGYTFGSGTRLTVV.

This chain joins TRBV10-3 and TRBJ2-7; a weak D match, TRBD1 (6 bases). Germline CDR1 and CDR2: ENHRY and SYGVKD. There are 14 residues in the CDR3. The V end lost 5 bases, the J end lost 0 bases, and 11 bases lay between the germline ends. CDR3 bases: TGTGCCATCAGTAACCCGGACAGCTCCTACGAGCAGTACTTC. It is translated as CAISNPDSSYEQYF.

This clone was seen a single time. The rearrangement joins TRBV5-6 to TRBJ1-5, with no clear D. This CDR3 spans 15 amino acids. In germline, CDR1 is SGHDT, CDR2 YYEEEE. V lost 0 bases and J 0 bases, leaving 7 bases between the germline ends. DNA for the CDR3: TGTGCCAGCAGCTTGGCCATGGGTAGCAATCAGCCCCAGCATTTT. Amino acids: CASSLAMGSNQPQHF.

A few counts support this clone. This chain joins TRBV5-1 and TRBJ2-7; 7 bases are shared with TRBD1. V was clipped by 4 bases and J by 3 bases; unmatched bases: 10. Germline-derived CDR1 and CDR2 are SGHRS and YFSETQ. The CDR3 is made up of 15 amino acids. This CDR3 reads CASSPLLGQIYEQYF. The CDR3 nucleotides are TGCGCCAGCAGCCCTCTCTTGGGACAGATCTACGAGCAGTACTTC.

The chain employs TRBV9 and TRBJ2-1; D unresolved. This CDR3 has 14 residues. V was pared by 7 bases and J by 0 bases, with 11 bases between. Germline lookup yields CDR1 SGDLS and CDR2 YYNGEE. CDR3 in amino acids: CASGSPGSYNEQFF. DNA of the CDR3: TGTGCCAGCGGGTCCCCCGGCTCCTACAATGAGCAGTTCTTC.

This clone was counted between two and nine times. The V gene is TRBV6-5, the J gene TRBJ2-7; the match to TRBD2 covers 10 bases. J was trimmed by 3 bases and V by 9 bases; bases with no gene match: 8. The CDR3 is 14 amino acids. CDR1 MNHEY and CDR2 SVGAGI come from the germline V gene. The CDR3 protein is CASTPSGGHYEQYF. The CDR3 nucleotides read TGTGCCAGTACCCCTAGCGGGGGCCACTACGAGCAGTACTTC.

The rearrangement links TRBV2 to TRBJ1-2; 7 bases map to TRBD1. Germline V lookup: CDR1 SNHLY, CDR2 FYNNEI. The CDR3 has 13 residues. V gave up 5 bases and J gave up 6 bases; unmatched junction bases: 6. As DNA, the CDR3 is TGTGCCAGCAGTACAGGGGTACAGGATGGCTACACCTTC. Amino acid sequence: CASSTGVQDGYTF. Drawing the rest from reference TRBV2 and TRBJ1-2, the complete variable domain is EPEVTQTPSHQVTQMGQEVILRCVPISNHLYFYWYRQILGQKVEFLVSFYNNEISEKSEIFDDQFSVERPDGSNFTLKIRSTKLEDSAMYFCASSTGVQDGYTFGSGTRLTVV.